Below, 30 T cell receptor beta chains from the same sample are listed, as sequenced in a study of control samples from healthy donors and cancer patients. TCRdb keeps only in-frame clones here, not all; method: immunoSEQ multiplex PCR. The sample includes 150,000 to 200,000 clones, around 90% of them seen just once. The sequencing sample was made of blood. The receptors here all came from a man aged 25 to 40 in good health.

With regard to this clone: This sample includes further DNA sequences coding for the same CDR3. V is TRBV4-2 and J is TRBJ1-1; 8 bases are shared with TRBD1. CDR1 and CDR2 (germline): LGHNA, YNFKEQ. This CDR3 has 16 amino acids. The V segment lost 4 bases and the J segment 0 bases; nucleotides outside the gene matches: 7. The CDR3 spells CASSRGTGGMNTEAFF. The DNA of the CDR3 is TGTGCCAGCAGCCGCGGGACAGGTGGGATGAACACTGAAGCTTTCTTT.

There are a few counts of this clone. V is TRBV3-1 (or the pseudogene TRBV3-2) and J is TRBJ1-1, with 9 bases aligning to TRBD1. V shed 4 bases and J 5 bases; nucleotides not matched to a gene: 14. Germline CDR1 and CDR2: LGHDT and YNNKEL (reference sequence). The CDR3 runs to 17 residues. The CDR3 sequence: CASSPSLPGQGRTEAFF. For the CDR3, the DNA is TGTGCCAGCAGCCCCAGTTTACCGGGACAGGGTAGGACTGAAGCTTTCTTT.

V and J are TRBV27 and TRBJ2-3; 11 nucleotides line up with TRBD2. CDR3 length: 15 residues. Per the germline V gene, CDR1 is MNHEY and CDR2 is SMNVEV (reference sequence). V trimming: 6 bases; J trimming: 3 bases; junction bases outside the gene matches: 5. The CDR3 reads CASRVLAGVTDTQYF. The CDR3 DNA is TGTGCCAGCAGGGTACTAGCGGGAGTAACAGATACGCAGTATTTT.

The chain uses TRBV7-2 and TRBJ1-5; D may be TRBD1 (6 bases). The CDR3 covers 15 residues. CDR1 SGHTA and CDR2 FQGNSA come from the germline V gene. V dropped 2 bases and J dropped 1 base, with 9 bases sitting between them. The chain's CDR3 is CASSLRQGSNQPQHF. In DNA, the CDR3 is TGTGCCAGCAGCTTACGCCAGGGGAGCAATCAGCCCCAGCATTTT.

The DNA of the CDR3 is TGTGCCAGTAGTATAAAGGGGGGCGCCTACGAGCAGTACTTC. Encoded protein: CASSIKGGAYEQYF. This chain joins TRBV19 and TRBJ2-7, with D perhaps given as TRBD1 or TRBD2 (6 bases each). The length of the CDR3 is 14 residues. V shed 2 bases and J shed 2 bases, with 10 bases lying between them. CDR1 and CDR2 from the germline V gene are LNHDA and SQIVND (reference sequence).

The chain combines TRBV4-1 with TRBJ2-3, with 8 bases fitting TRBD2. The germline V gene encodes CDR1 MGHRA and CDR2 YSYEKL. CDR3 length: 20 amino acids. Trimming cost V 0 bases and J 2 bases; bases outside gene matches: 16. The CDR3 nucleotides are TGCGCCAGCAGCCAAGACGGAGTTGGGCTAGCGGGCTCACCCACAGATACGCAGTATTTT. This translates into CASSQDGVGLAGSPTDTQYF.

The chain employs TRBV6-6 and TRBJ1-2; D ambiguous. The V end was cut by 5 bases, the J end by 3 bases, with 13 bases between. The germline V gene encodes CDR1 MNHNY and CDR2 SVGAGI (reference sequence). The CDR3 spans 14 residues. The CDR3 nucleotides are TGTGCCAGCAGTCGAGGGTTTGTAGACTATGGCTACACCTTC. It translates to CASSRGFVDYGYTF.

This chain connects TRBV30 to TRBJ1-6; D remains unclear. From germline, CDR1 is GTSNPN and CDR2 SVGIG (reference sequence). The germline V and J ends were trimmed by 5 bases and 0 bases, with 11 bases remaining between them. The CDR3 extends over 15 amino acids. CDR3 amino acids: CAWAGVYSYNSPLHF. Written as DNA, the CDR3 is TGTGCCTGGGCAGGCGTTTACTCCTATAATTCACCCCTCCACTTT.

This chain uses TRBV28 with TRBJ1-1, with D unclear. Germline V gene sequence: CDR1 MDHEN, CDR2 SYDVKM. This CDR3 comprises 18 residues. The CDR3 nucleotides read TGTGCGATAAGCAGCCCGGAGATAGGGAGTTCTCGTGTCACTGAAGCTTTCTTT. Amino acid sequence: CAISSPEIGSSRVTEAFF.

The chain recombines TRBV7-9 with TRBJ2-7; 12 bases line up with TRBD1. Germline CDR1 is SEHNR and CDR2 is FQNEAQ (reference sequence). This CDR3 has 17 amino acids. V shed 1 base, J shed 6 bases, and the junction held 10 bases outside the gene matches. CDR3 sequence (DNA): TGTGCCAGCAGCTTAGAGAGGCCGGGACAGGGGGCTAGCGAGCAGTACTTC. Encoded protein: CASSLERPGQGASEQYF.

The genes are TRBV27 and TRBJ2-7; D gene uncertain. The germline V gene encodes CDR1 MNHEY and CDR2 SMNVEV (reference sequence). V was clipped by 5 bases and J by 0 bases, with 17 bases between them. CDR3 length: 16 amino acids. The CDR3 loop reads CASSLGSEWSSYEQYF. The CDR3 DNA reads TGTGCCAGCAGTCTGGGAAGCGAATGGAGCTCCTACGAGCAGTACTTC.

This clone was counted a single time. This rearrangement joins TRBV5-1 to TRBJ2-3; 7 nucleotides line up with TRBD2. V lost 4 bases, J lost 4 bases, and 9 bases stayed unmatched. This CDR3 contains 15 residues. Looked up from germline, CDR1 is SGHRS and CDR2 is YFSETQ. The DNA for the CDR3 is TGCGCCAGCAGCCCCAGGGAGGGTCAGTCAGATACGCAGTATTTT. This translates into CASSPREGQSDTQYF.

This sequence joins TRBV30 and TRBJ1-4; 8 positions agree with TRBD1. CDR3 length equals 13 residues. Trimming at V came to 3 bases and at J to 7 bases, leaving 4 bases not matched to a gene. CDR1 GTSNPN and CDR2 SVGIG come from the germline V gene (reference sequence). CDR3 sequence reads: CAWSRGQGEKLFF. CDR3 bases: TGTGCCTGGAGCCGCGGACAGGGTGAAAAACTGTTTTTT.

The chain combines TRBV7-4 with TRBJ1-5; D perhaps matches TRBD1 (6 bases). The CDR3 runs to 21 residues. Between the trimmed V and J ends, which lost 5 bases and 3 bases, there was a span of 32 bases. CDR1 and CDR2 (germline): SGHVT, SQSDAQ. The CDR3 loop is CASSPQSGTYPRRGFNQPQHF. The DNA of the CDR3 is TGTGCCAGCAGCCCCCAGTCCGGGACATATCCTCGGAGGGGTTTCAATCAGCCCCAGCATTTT.

The CDR3 protein is CASSYEAGLGNQPQHF. The CDR3 DNA reads as TGTGCCAGCAGTTACGAGGCAGGGCTAGGCAATCAGCCCCAGCATTTT. The chain couples TRBV6-2 or TRBV6-3 to TRBJ1-5; a weak D match, TRBD1 (5 bases). Germline V gene lookup returns CDR1 MNHEY and CDR2 SVGEGT. This CDR3 has 16 amino acids. Trimming removed 2 bases from V and 2 bases from J, with 13 bases in between.

The V and J genes are TRBV30 and TRBJ2-3, with 11 bases that match TRBD2. V lost 3 bases and J lost 6; bases outside the gene matches: 5. This CDR3 comprises 14 residues. From germline, CDR1 is GTSNPN and CDR2 SVGIG (reference sequence). CDR3 DNA sequence: TGTGCCTGGAGGCATAGCGGGGGGGTTGATACGCAGTATTTT. Translated: CAWRHSGGVDTQYF.

The V and J genes are TRBV28 and TRBJ1-6; D uncertain. CDR1 is MDHEN and CDR2 is SYDVKM in the germline V gene. Deletions cut 2 bases from V and 3 bases from J, with 8 bases between. There are 15 residues in the CDR3. The CDR3 is CASSLVGSYNSPLHF. In nucleotides, the CDR3 is TGTGCCAGCAGTTTAGTCGGCAGCTATAATTCACCCCTCCACTTT.

The chain links TRBV5-1 to TRBJ2-2; 10 bases are a match to TRBD1. Trimming took 4 bases from V and 4 from J; bases not matched to a gene: 1. The germline CDR1 and CDR2 sequences are SGHRS and YFSETQ. The CDR3 is 14 residues long. CDR3 sequence (DNA): TGCGCCAGCAGCCGGACAGGGGGCACCGGGGAGCTGTTTTTT. Translating it yields CASSRTGGTGELFF.

This clone turned up a few times. This chain links TRBV19 with TRBJ1-2; 7 positions match TRBD1. CDR3 length: 19 amino acids. Germline V gene lookup returns CDR1 LNHDA and CDR2 SQIVND (reference sequence). J was trimmed by 2 bases and V by 3 bases; bases with no gene match: 18. The CDR3 bases are TGTGCCAGTAGTATGGGGGACTACAGGGGACGGGTTGCGAACTATGGCTACACCTTC. Amino acid sequence: CASSMGDYRGRVANYGYTF.

V is TRBV28 and J is TRBJ1-5; possibly TRBD1 for D (5 bases). The length of the CDR3 is 14 residues. Germline V CDR1 and CDR2: MDHEN, SYDVKM. The V end lost 7 bases, the J end lost 2 bases, and 12 bases lay between the germline ends. This chain's CDR3 is CASMSRARNQPQHF. CDR3 coding DNA: TGTGCCAGCATGAGCAGGGCTCGCAATCAGCCCCAGCATTTT.

The rearrangement joins TRBV19 to TRBJ1-2; D remains unclear. Germline CDR1 reads LNHDA; CDR2 reads SQIVND (reference sequence). V was trimmed by 2 bases and J by 8 bases, leaving 12 bases between them. The CDR3 length is 13 residues. In DNA form, the CDR3 reads TGTGCCAGTAGTATACGACAAGCGCGCGGCTACACCTTC. This gives the protein CASSIRQARGYTF.

This chain joins TRBV28 and TRBJ1-1; D gene ambiguous. CDR3 length: 16 amino acids. V dropped 3 bases and J dropped 4 bases, with 18 bases sitting between them. The germline V gene encodes CDR1 MDHEN and CDR2 SYDVKM. The CDR3 DNA is TGTGCCAGCAGTTTTGGGTCCGGGCCCGAGGGCACTGAAGCTTTCTTT. It specifies CASSFGSGPEGTEAFF. The variable domain in full, with the rest retrieved from reference TRBV28 and TRBJ1-1, is DVKVTQSSRYLVKRTGEKVFLECVQDMDHENMFWYRQDPGLGLRLIYFSYDVKMKEKGDIPEGYSVSREKKERFSLILESASTNQTSMYLCASSFGSGPEGTEAFFGQGTRLTVV.

J is TRBJ2-2 and V is TRBV28; D is possibly TRBD1 (5 bases). Germline CDR1 reads MDHEN; CDR2 reads SYDVKM. Between the trimmed V and J ends, which lost 3 bases and 5 bases, there was a span of 10 bases. The CDR3 totals 14 residues. CDR3 in amino acids: CASSFNRPTGELFF. In DNA, the CDR3 is TGTGCCAGCAGTTTTAACAGGCCGACCGGGGAGCTGTTTTTT.

The V gene is TRBV5-1, the J gene TRBJ1-1; maybe TRBD1 (6 bases). The CDR3 has 14 residues. V was shortened by 0 bases and J by 5 bases, with 11 bases between the two germline ends. CDR1 is SGHRS and CDR2 is YFSETQ in the germline V gene. CDR3 in amino acids: CASSLEGQRTEAFF. For the CDR3, the DNA is TGCGCCAGCAGCTTGGAAGGACAGAGAACTGAAGCTTTCTTT.

This chain joins TRBV15 and TRBJ2-5, with 7 bases fitting TRBD2. The CDR3 has 15 amino acids. With 1 base clipped from V and 5 bases from J, the junction kept 7 bases outside the gene matches. Looked up from germline, CDR1 is LNHNV and CDR2 is YYDKDF (reference sequence). The CDR3 loop reads CATSRVGEGGETQYF. The CDR3 nucleotides read TGTGCCACCAGCAGAGTAGGGGAGGGTGGGGAGACCCAGTACTTC.

This clone was seen once. The V call is TRBV7-5, the J call TRBJ2-5; the D call of TRBD2 is as the table states it, not checked on the DNA. TRBV7-5 is deemed a pseudogene. The CDR3 contains 13 residues. The CDR3 reads CVRSLGGEETQYF. As DNA, the CDR3 is TGTGTCAGAAGCTTAGGGGGAGAAGAGACCCAGTACTTC.

The V gene is TRBV24-1, the J gene TRBJ2-3; no clear D gene. This CDR3 spans 15 amino acids. V was cut by 3 bases and J by 5 bases, with 14 bases left in between. Germline CDR1 reads KGHDR; CDR2 reads SFDVKD. This chain's CDR3 is CATSDGRQRVDTQYF. The CDR3 DNA reads TGTGCCACCAGTGATGGACGTCAAAGGGTAGATACGCAGTATTTT.

The J gene is TRBJ2-7, the V gene TRBV29-1, with 8 bases fitting TRBD1. CDR1 SQVTM and CDR2 ANQGSEA come from the germline V gene. The CDR3 totals 12 residues. J lost 5 bases, V lost 7 bases, and 7 bases had no gene match. The CDR3 protein is CSAGQGVNEQYF. In DNA, the CDR3 is TGCAGCGCAGGACAGGGAGTCAACGAGCAGTACTTC.

The genes are TRBV7-9 and TRBJ1-3; no clear D. V was shortened by 2 bases and J by 3 bases, with 11 bases between the two germline ends. The germline CDR1 and CDR2 sequences are SEHNR and FQNEAQ (reference sequence). This CDR3 contains 15 residues. The CDR3 region is CASSLWGVFGNTIYF. CDR3 bases: TGTGCCAGCAGCTTATGGGGTGTTTTTGGAAACACCATATATTTT.

The CDR3 coding sequence is TGCAGTGCCTCTAAGGAAGAGACCCAGTACTTC. Protein sequence: CSASKEETQYF. The chain carries TRBV20-1 and TRBJ2-5; D gene unclear. V was pared by 6 bases and J by 3 bases, with 8 bases between. This CDR3 contains 11 residues. Germline V CDR1 and CDR2: DFQATT, SNEGSKA (reference sequence).